This TCR beta chain is from a study of blood T cell repertoires in COVID-19. TCRdb's copy holds only in-frame clones and misses some; the assay was immunoSEQ multiplex PCR. The table has fewer than 120,000 clones, roughly 80% seen once. CDR1 and CDR2 from the germline V gene are GTSNPN and SVGIG (reference sequence). Trimming removed 4 bases from V and 5 bases from J, with 12 bases in between. The CDR3 runs to 13 residues. Sequencing used peripheral blood. This TCR was recovered from a woman aged 60-75 years with acute or convalescent COVID-19. The chain combines TRBV30 with TRBJ1-5, with D possibly TRBD1 on 6 matching bases. The CDR3 sequence: CAWNDGGHQPQHF. The CDR3 DNA reads TGTGCCTGGAATGACGGGGGGCATCAGCCCCAGCATTTT.